The present entry profiles one TCR beta chain with its context. Within the sample, other DNA sequences also encode this same CDR3. The data were obtained in a study of blood T cell repertoires in COVID-19. Study background: Donors in the United States, Italy and Spain gave samples during acute or convalescent COVID-19. Sources were T cells, B-cell-depleted T cells, or PBMCs; the material itself was cDNA or gDNA.

Authors' data handling: The assay estimated nucleated cells by amplifying reference gene primers. The protocol was immunoSEQ multiplex PCR, while the TCRdb copy is restricted to in-frame clones and leaves out a portion. V and J calls plus clone size are reproduced from that table; the DNA served to infer D and trimming. The data show under 300,000 clones, with roughly 84% seen just once and 2.1% held by the top ten. The V end was cut by 5 bases, the J end by 0 bases, with 12 bases between. This CDR3 has 15 residues. Germline V lookup: CDR1 SEHNR, CDR2 FQNEAQ (reference sequence). The sequenced sample was peripheral blood. The chain links TRBV7-9 to TRBJ2-3, with a possible D match to TRBD1 (6 bases). This receptor was obtained from a woman aged 40 to 50 who had recovered from COVID-19. The DNA of the CDR3 is TGTGCCAGCAGCCCCAGGGGTGCTAGCACAGATACGCAGTATTTT. Protein: CASSPRGASTDTQYF.